The sequence of this TCR beta chain was determined in a study of Tregs in tolerant kidney transplant recipients. Findings and limits, study-wide: This study did not directly address biological reproducibility. Few patients were studied, so findings need validation in larger groups.

Profiling relied on immunoSEQ multiplex PCR, and the TCRdb table lists in-frame clones only, not all of them. The table lists 240,000 or so clones, roughly four fifths of them singletons. A note on this clone: Its antigen remains unidentified.

Unstimulated Tregs (CD4+CD25+CD127-) and CD4+CD25- non-Tregs were sorted from PBMCs. The receptor was derived from a human donor in good health. The sequenced sample consisted of CD4+ T cells from blood.

The CDR3 nucleotides are TGTGCCAGTCGAACCTTGGACTGGGAGGGCCGAGGAGATACGCAGTATTTT. It translates to CASRTLDWEGRGDTQYF. J is TRBJ2-3 and V is TRBV7-8; TRBD2 aligns across 7 bases. Trimming removed 9 bases from V and 5 bases from J; junction bases left unmatched: 20. Per germline, CDR1 SGHVS and CDR2 FQNEAQ. CDR3 size: 17 residues.